Each of the 24 T cell receptor beta chains below was sequenced from the same sample in a study of blood T cell repertoires in COVID-19. Repertoires were generated with immunoSEQ multiplex PCR, while TCRdb's copy carries only in-frame clones and drops some. The repertoire holds approximately 280,000 clones, with about 89% as singletons. The sequenced material came from peripheral blood. Source of these receptors: a woman aged 55-75 years with acute or convalescent COVID-19.

The chain links TRBV27 to TRBJ2-2; 11 bases line up with TRBD2. V lost 3 bases, J lost 4 bases, and 16 bases stayed unmatched. Germline V lookup: CDR1 MNHEY, CDR2 SMNVEV (reference sequence). There are 20 residues in the CDR3. CDR3 region: CASSFSLAGGRRPRTGELFF. CDR3 coding DNA: TGTGCCAGCAGTTTTAGTCTAGCGGGAGGCCGCAGGCCTCGCACCGGGGAGCTGTTTTTT.

This chain joins TRBV28 and TRBJ2-7; 10 nucleotides match TRBD1. This CDR3 contains 15 residues. Trimming removed 2 bases from V and 4 bases from J; junction bases left unmatched: 5. Germline V gene lookup returns CDR1 MDHEN and CDR2 SYDVKM. CDR3 region: CASSLQDRGRYEQYF. DNA of the CDR3: TGTGCCAGCAGTTTACAAGACAGGGGGCGGTACGAGCAGTACTTC.

J is TRBJ1-3 and V is TRBV27; a weak D match, TRBD1 (6 bases). Germline V CDR1 and CDR2: MNHEY, SMNVEV (reference sequence). This CDR3 has 16 amino acids. The germline V and J ends were trimmed by 7 bases and 0 bases, with 16 bases remaining between them. CDR3 nucleotide sequence: TGTGCCAGCACCTCCTTTAGCAGGGGCTCTGGAAACACCATATATTTT. This sequence encodes CASTSFSRGSGNTIYF.

The chain employs TRBV6-5 and TRBJ2-2; D not certain. The CDR3 runs 13 residues. Between the trimmed V and J ends, which lost 2 bases and 1 base, there was a span of 2 bases. The V gene's germline CDR1 is MNHEY and CDR2 SVGAGI. CDR3 sequence reads: CASSYLNTGELFF. The CDR3 DNA sequence: TGTGCCAGCAGTTACCTGAACACCGGGGAGCTGTTTTTT.

The J gene is TRBJ2-1, the V gene TRBV6-5; D perhaps matches TRBD2 (6 bases). V lost 7 bases to trimming and J lost 5 bases, with 18 bases between them. The CDR3 covers 15 residues. Germline lookup yields CDR1 MNHEY and CDR2 SVGAGI. CDR3 nucleotides: TGTGCCAGCACCCCCCCCGGGAGAAACGACAATGAGCAGTTCTTC. Its translation is CASTPPGRNDNEQFF.

V and J are TRBV5-1 and TRBJ2-7; 15 nucleotides align to TRBD2. Germline loops: CDR1 SGHRS, CDR2 YFSETQ. J gave up 1 base and V 4 bases, and 9 bases lay outside the gene matches. The CDR3 has 18 amino acids. This CDR3 is CASSPGLAGGALSYEQYF. The CDR3 region has the DNA TGCGCCAGCAGCCCGGGACTAGCGGGAGGCGCACTTTCCTACGAGCAGTACTTC. The full variable domain, completed using reference TRBV5-1 and TRBJ2-7, is KAGVTQTPRYLIKTRGQQVTLSCSPISGHRSVSWYQQTPGQGLQFLFEYFSETQRNKGNFPGRFSGRQFSNSRSEMNVSTLELGDSALYLCASSPGLAGGALSYEQYFGPGTRLTVT.

The CDR3 region has the DNA TGCGCCAGCAGCTTCGCGGGCAACAGCAATCAGCCCCAGCATTTT. Translated, it gives CASSFAGNSNQPQHF. This chain links TRBV5-1 with TRBJ1-5; D is undetermined. Trimming cost V 2 bases and J 1 base, with 10 bases left between them. Germline loops: CDR1 SGHRS, CDR2 YFSETQ. The CDR3 consists of 15 residues.

J is TRBJ1-1 and V is TRBV28, with TRBD1 identical over 9 bases. CDR3 length: 14 amino acids. V trimming: 6 bases; J trimming: 4 bases; junction bases outside the gene matches: 6. CDR1 and CDR2 (germline): MDHEN, SYDVKM. CDR3 coding DNA: TGTGCCAGCAGAAGGACAGGGGTGGGCACTGAAGCTTTCTTT. The encoded protein is CASRRTGVGTEAFF.

This chain links TRBV19 with TRBJ2-2; TRBD2 might be the D (5 bases). The V gene's germline CDR1 is LNHDA and CDR2 SQIVND (reference sequence). The CDR3 totals 16 residues. V was pared by 4 bases and J by 0 bases, with 12 bases between. CDR3 loop: CASSTEGTPNTGELFF. The CDR3 region has the DNA TGTGCCAGTAGTACCGAGGGCACCCCGAACACCGGGGAGCTGTTTTTT.

The chain recombines TRBV28 with TRBJ1-4, with TRBD1 matching 11 bases. CDR3 length equals 15 residues. The germline gives CDR1 MDHEN, CDR2 SYDVKM. V trimming: 7 bases; J trimming: 4 bases; junction bases outside the gene matches: 5. The CDR3 sequence is CASMDRGLSNEKLFF. The CDR3 nucleotides are TGTGCCAGCATGGACAGGGGGCTTAGTAATGAAAAACTGTTTTTT. The full variable domain, with the rest looked up from reference TRBV28 and TRBJ1-4, is DVKVTQSSRYLVKRTGEKVFLECVQDMDHENMFWYRQDPGLGLRLIYFSYDVKMKEKGDIPEGYSVSREKKERFSLILESASTNQTSMYLCASMDRGLSNEKLFFGSGTQLSVL.

The CDR3 DNA follows: TGTGCCAGCAGTGTCACACCAGATACGCAGTATTTT. This sequence encodes CASSVTPDTQYF. This chain links TRBV2 with TRBJ2-3; D unresolved. The CDR3 is made up of 12 amino acids. The V gene's germline CDR1 is SNHLY and CDR2 FYNNEI. Trimming stripped 4 bases from V and 4 bases from J, with 6 bases between.

The chain has TRBV7-9 and TRBJ1-1; D might be TRBD1 (5 bases). The CDR3 contains 14 residues. V lost 0 bases, J lost 7 bases, and 12 bases lay in between. CDR1 and CDR2 (germline): SEHNR, FQNEAQ (reference sequence). The CDR3 sequence is CASSLARGEHEAFF. The CDR3 DNA is TGTGCCAGCAGCTTAGCTCGGGGGGAGCATGAAGCTTTCTTT.

The V call is TRBV7-2, the J call TRBJ1-4; D is unclear. V was shortened by 0 bases and J by 4 bases, with 3 bases between the two germline ends. This CDR3 contains 13 residues. Looked up from germline, CDR1 is SGHTA and CDR2 is FQGNSA. CDR3 coding DNA: TGTGCCAGCAGCTTAGCCGTTAATGAAAAACTGTTTTTT. This encodes CASSLAVNEKLFF.

This rearrangement joins TRBV6-2 or TRBV6-3 to TRBJ2-1, with 11 bases that match TRBD2. CDR3 length equals 16 residues. CDR1 is MNHEY and CDR2 is SVGEGT in the germline V gene. Trimming removed 0 bases from V and 4 bases from J; junction bases left unmatched: 2. The CDR3 DNA follows: TGTGCCAGCAGTTACTCCCCTAGCGGGGGGTACAATGAGCAGTTCTTC. As protein: CASSYSPSGGYNEQFF.

This clone was detected only a few times. The chain carries TRBV7-2 and TRBJ2-1; TRBD1 is a possible D gene (6 bases). V lost 6 bases, J lost 3 bases, and 18 bases lay in between. Looked up from germline, CDR1 is SGHTA and CDR2 is FQGNSA. The CDR3 sequence is 16 residues long. The CDR3 loop is CASRPRGSLIYNEQFF. The CDR3, as DNA: TGTGCCAGCAGACCCAGGGGCAGTTTAATCTACAATGAGCAGTTCTTC.

V and J are TRBV6-5 and TRBJ1-1, with TRBD1 matching over 11 bases. With V trimmed by 5 bases and J by 8 bases, 4 bases remained unmatched. Germline V gene lookup returns CDR1 MNHEY and CDR2 SVGAGI. This CDR3 contains 13 residues. The CDR3 is CASSPRDRGEAFF. The CDR3, as DNA: TGTGCCAGCAGTCCCCGGGACAGGGGGGAAGCTTTCTTT.

Written as DNA, the CDR3 is TGCGCCAGCAGCTTACTCGGGACTAGCGGGTCCTTCACAGATACGCAGTATTTT. It yields the protein CASSLLGTSGSFTDTQYF. This sequence joins TRBV5-1 and TRBJ2-3, with 12 bases aligning to TRBD2. CDR1 and CDR2 (germline): SGHRS, YFSETQ. The ends lost 2 bases at V and 2 bases at J; junction bases unmatched: 9. The CDR3 totals 18 residues.

Written as DNA, the CDR3 is TGCAGCGTTGGGCCTAGCGGAACCTACGAGCAGTACTTC. Encoded protein: CSVGPSGTYEQYF. The chain is built from TRBV29-1 and TRBJ2-7, with TRBD2 identical over 7 bases. The CDR3 has 13 residues. From germline, CDR1 is SQVTM and CDR2 ANQGSEA. V lost 4 bases to trimming and J lost 2 bases; unmatched junction nucleotides: 5.

V gene TRBV7-6 combines with J gene TRBJ2-1; 8 bases align to TRBD1. CDR1 is SGHVS, CDR2 FNYEAQ, per germline. With 3 bases clipped from V and 8 bases from J, the junction kept 9 bases outside the gene matches. The CDR3 loop spans 15 amino acids. CDR3 sequence (DNA): TGTGCCAGCAGCTTGACAGGGGCCACCGGGGATGAGCAGTTCTTC. This codes for CASSLTGATGDEQFF.

The chain couples TRBV12-3 or TRBV12-4 to TRBJ1-1; D is perhaps TRBD1 (6 bases). V lost 5 bases and J 4 bases, leaving 11 bases between the germline ends. This CDR3 spans 13 amino acids. CDR3 in DNA: TGTGCCAGCAGTGCCACAGGGTTCACTGAAGCTTTCTTT. Protein product: CASSATGFTEAFF.

V gene TRBV5-4 combines with J gene TRBJ2-1; 9 nucleotides align to TRBD2. This CDR3 spans 15 amino acids. V dropped 4 bases and J dropped 5; count of bases not matched to a gene: 7. Germline values: CDR1 SGHNT, CDR2 YYREEE (reference sequence). CDR3 DNA sequence: TGTGCCAGCAGCCCAGCTAGCGGGGCTGACAATGAGCAGTTCTTC. This translates into CASSPASGADNEQFF.

The V gene is TRBV11-2, the J gene TRBJ1-2; D perhaps matches TRBD1 (6 bases). Per germline, CDR1 SGHAT and CDR2 FQNNGV. Trimming removed 4 bases from V and 3 bases from J, with 21 bases in between. This CDR3 spans 17 amino acids. The DNA of the CDR3 is TGTGCCAGCAGCTCCTGGGCCCCCGACAGGACGTACTATGGCTACACCTTC. Encoded protein: CASSSWAPDRTYYGYTF. The full variable domain, in which reference TRBV11-2 and TRBJ1-2 provide the parts outside the CDR3, is EAGVAQSPRYKIIEKRQSVAFWCNPISGHATLYWYQQILGQGPKLLIQFQNNGVVDDSQLPKDRFSAERLKGVDSTLKIQPAKLEDSAVYLCASSSWAPDRTYYGYTFGSGTRLTVV.

This chain links TRBV3-1 (or the pseudogene TRBV3-2) with TRBJ2-7, with D maybe TRBD1 (8 bases). The CDR3 loop spans 14 amino acids. In germline, CDR1 is LGHDT, CDR2 YNNKEL (reference sequence). The V and J ends lost 6 bases and 5 bases respectively, with 17 bases between them. The DNA of the CDR3 is TGTGCCAGCAGACACGGACAGGGAGGGCACGAGCAGTACTTC. This sequence encodes CASRHGQGGHEQYF.

V is TRBV28 and J is TRBJ1-2, with D possibly matching TRBD1 (5 bases). The length of the CDR3 is 16 residues. The germline V and J ends were trimmed by 5 bases and 4 bases, with 20 bases remaining between them. The germline V gene has CDR1 MDHEN and CDR2 SYDVKM. This CDR3 is CASSTGLQERAYGYTF. DNA for the CDR3: TGTGCCAGCAGTACGGGACTTCAGGAGAGGGCCTATGGCTACACCTTC.